The source of this TCR beta chain is a study of identical twins. General study findings and limits: With monozygotic twins, out-of-frame TCR alpha sharing exceeded what models estimated.

All donors comprised healthy Caucasians. Template switching, a step in the protocol, added a universal primer site, and cDNA carried unique molecular identifiers. TCRdb processed the 5' RACE reads anew with MiXCR; each CDR3 protein has one entry. The repertoire includes under 1 million distinct CDR3 sequences, around 12% of them detected once, and around 1.6% sits in the top ten. The CDR3 has 14 residues. The germline V gene encodes CDR1 SNHLY and CDR2 FYNNEI. V dropped 6 bases and J dropped 4 bases, with 12 bases sitting between them. In its sample, this clonotype was seen a few times. No antigen is known for it. This sample was shared with a second study, whose subject was yellow fever vaccine responses in identical twins. This second study says: On the reported evidence, twins' vaccine T cell responses seemed partly convergent and partly personalized.

Material: PBMCs. This clonotype originated in a young woman in good health. This rearrangement joins TRBV2 to TRBJ2-2; D possibly corresponds to TRBD1 (6 bases). The CDR3: CASSTGSSTGELFF. CDR3 bases: TGTGCCAGCAGCACAGGGAGCAGCACCGGGGAGCTGTTTTTT. Drawing the rest from reference TRBV2 and TRBJ2-2, the complete variable domain is EPEVTQTPSHQVTQMGQEVILRCVPISNHLYFYWYRQILGQKVEFLVSFYNNEISEKSEIFDDQFSVERPDGSNFTLKIRSTKLEDSAMYFCASSTGSSTGELFFGEGSRLTVL.